A few counts support the clone carrying this T cell receptor beta chain. What it binds is not known. Together with a sample-barcoded 5' primer, a J-beta primer mix was included in a second PCR lasting about 6 to 11 cycles. MiXCR, run by TCRdb on the 5' RACE reads, gives a single entry per CDR3 protein. Found here are 700,000 to 1,000,000 distinct CDR3 sequences, 40% to 50% of them singletons; the top ten hold about a fifth. The entry originates in a study of blood T cells in healthy people across ages. Study results and caveats: Diversity was estimated from one million T cells, and these estimates were considered underestimates. Unsorted PBMC material precluded a definitive naive versus antigen-experienced comparison.

Every donor gave approximately 10 milliliters of peripheral blood. Every sample gave at least 5.5 micrograms of total RNA when it was extracted. CDR3 length: 12 amino acids. J is TRBJ2-4 and V is TRBV12-3 or TRBV12-4, with D maybe TRBD2 (6 bases). The J call may be faulty, since TRBJ2-7 better matches the DNA end. Sequenced material: blood. This TCR came from a man in his sixties in good health. The CDR3, as DNA: TGTGCCAGCACCCGCCCCGGGGGCGAGCAGTACTTC. Protein sequence: CASTRPGGEQYF.